This T cell receptor (beta chain) was sequenced for a study of patients with pleural tuberculosis (dated by TCRdb to 2013 to 2016). This clonotype has only a few counts. It has no known antigen specificity. It has no much larger one-base neighbor in the sample; base qualities were not kept. The sequencing machine was an Illumina Genome Analyzer IIx. The public reads were reprocessed in TCRdb via fastp at Q25 and MiXCR, keeping in-frame beta chains. Rows with a matching CDR3 protein are joined into one entry that keeps the most common DNA and genes. The sample table records 29,000 or so distinct CDR3 sequences; 15% to 20% of these occur just once. Of the sample, under 4% falls within the top ten clones. The cysteine opens and the phenylalanine closes a CDR3 of 13 amino acids. Just CDR3 DNA is preserved here, 39 bases in frame from base 1. CDR1 and CDR2 (GTSNPN, SVGIG) derive from the germline V gene (reference sequence). The V and J ends are trimmed by 2 bases and 0 bases, leaving 6 bases between them.

In this chain, TRBV30 is recombined with TRBJ2-3; the D gene identity is not certain. The sequencing sample was made of peripheral blood. This sequence was found in a human donor with pleural tuberculosis. In nucleotides, the sequence is TGTGCCTGGAGTCTCACTAGCACAGATACGCAGTATTTT. Its translation is CAWSLTSTDTQYF.